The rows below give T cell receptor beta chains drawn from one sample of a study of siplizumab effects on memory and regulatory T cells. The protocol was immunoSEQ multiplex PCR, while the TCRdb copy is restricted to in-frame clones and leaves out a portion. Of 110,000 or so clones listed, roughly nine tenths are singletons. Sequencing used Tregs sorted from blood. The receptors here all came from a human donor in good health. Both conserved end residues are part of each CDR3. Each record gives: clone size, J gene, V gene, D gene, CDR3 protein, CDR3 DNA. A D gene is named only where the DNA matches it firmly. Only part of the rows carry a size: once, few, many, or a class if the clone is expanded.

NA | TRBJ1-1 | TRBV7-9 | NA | CASSLIGTVRTEAFF | TGTGCCAGCAGCTTGATCGGGACCGTGCGAACTGAAGCTTTCTTT
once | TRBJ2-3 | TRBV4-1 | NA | CASSQDRGAWDTQYF | TGCGCCAGCAGCCAAGATAGGGGGGCGTGGGATACGCAGTATTTT
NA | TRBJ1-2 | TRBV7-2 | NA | CASSARDTTVFYGYTF | TGTGCCAGCAGCGCTCGGGACACCACCGTATTCTATGGCTACACCTTC
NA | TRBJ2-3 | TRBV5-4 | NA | CASRPGPDSDTQYF | TGTGCCAGCAGGCCCGGGCCTGACTCAGATACGCAGTATTTT
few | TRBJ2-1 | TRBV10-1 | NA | CASSVRPSSYNEQFF | TGCGCCAGCAGTGTTAGACCTAGCTCCTACAATGAGCAGTTCTTC
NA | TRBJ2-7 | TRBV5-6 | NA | CASSLLQEVYEQYF | TGTGCCAGCAGCTTGTTACAGGAGGTCTACGAGCAGTACTTC
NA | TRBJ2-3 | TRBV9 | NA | CASSPGPRGRADTQYF | TGTGCCAGCAGCCCGGGGCCAAGGGGGAGGGCAGATACGCAGTATTTT
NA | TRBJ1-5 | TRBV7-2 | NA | CASSLGVAGTQPQHF | TGTGCCAGCAGCTTAGGAGTCGCAGGGACTCAGCCCCAGCATTTT
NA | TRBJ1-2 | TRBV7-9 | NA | CASSPRGKGYGYTF | TGTGCCAGCAGCCCGAGAGGCAAGGGATATGGCTACACCTTC
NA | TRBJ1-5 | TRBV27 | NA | CASSPGPVSNQPQHF | TGTGCCAGCAGCCCGGGACCGGTTAGCAATCAGCCCCAGCATTTT
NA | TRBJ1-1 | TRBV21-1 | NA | CASTREGDTGPPEAFF | TGTGCCAGCACGCGCGAAGGTGACACCGGGCCCCCTGAAGCTTTCTTT
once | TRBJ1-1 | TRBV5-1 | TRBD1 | CASSLDGQGGTEAFF | TGCGCCAGCAGCTTGGATGGACAGGGGGGCACTGAAGCTTTCTTT
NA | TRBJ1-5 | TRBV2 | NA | CASSEGQSNQPQHF | TGTGCCAGCAGTGAAGGCCAAAGCAATCAGCCCCAGCATTTT
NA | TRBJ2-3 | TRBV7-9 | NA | CASSLRGISTDTQYF | TGTGCCAGCAGCTTACGGGGCATTAGCACAGATACGCAGTATTTT
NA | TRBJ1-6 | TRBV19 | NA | CASSIALSYNSPLHF | TGTGCCAGTAGTATAGCGCTCTCCTATAATTCACCCCTCCACTTT
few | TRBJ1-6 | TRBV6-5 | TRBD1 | CASNDRVNSPLHF | TGTGCCAGCAACGACAGGGTAAATTCACCCCTCCACTTT
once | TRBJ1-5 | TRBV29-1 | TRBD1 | CSVEIGGMSNQPQHF | TGCAGCGTTGAAATAGGGGGCATGAGCAATCAGCCCCAGCATTTT
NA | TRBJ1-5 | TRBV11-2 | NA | CASSWGGDQPQHF | TGTGCCAGCAGCTGGGGGGGGGATCAGCCCCAGCATTTT
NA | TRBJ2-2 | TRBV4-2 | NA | CASSIQYGAASINTGELFF | TGTGCCAGCAGCATTCAATATGGAGCGGCCTCAATTAACACCGGGGAGCTGTTTTTT
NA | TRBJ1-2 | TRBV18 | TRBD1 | CASSPRGQGPYGYTF | TGTGCCAGCTCACCTCGGGGACAGGGTCCCTATGGCTACACCTTC
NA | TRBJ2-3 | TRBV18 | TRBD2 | CASSSTSGISDTQYF | TGTGCCAGCTCGTCGACTAGCGGGATTTCAGATACGCAGTATTTT
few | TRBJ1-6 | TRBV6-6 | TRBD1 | CASSSQGANNSPLHF | TGTGCCAGCAGTTCCCAGGGGGCGAATAATTCACCCCTCCACTTT
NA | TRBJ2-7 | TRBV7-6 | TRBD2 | CASSLQGLAGVSEQYF | TGTGCCAGCAGCTTACAGGGACTAGCGGGAGTGAGTGAGCAGTACTTC
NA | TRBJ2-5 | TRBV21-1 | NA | CASNTTGQEKARQETQYF | TGTGCCAGCAACACTACCGGGCAAGAGAAGGCCCGACAAGAGACCCAGTACTTC
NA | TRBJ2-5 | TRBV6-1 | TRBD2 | CASSEQRGPGYQETQYF | TGTGCCAGCAGTGAACAGCGGGGGCCGGGGTACCAAGAGACCCAGTACTTC
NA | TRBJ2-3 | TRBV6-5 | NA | CATGRYSARTDTQYF | TGTGCCACCGGGCGCTATAGCGCGCGCACAGATACGCAGTATTTT
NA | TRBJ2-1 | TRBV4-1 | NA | CASSQGRHNEQFF | TGCGCCAGCAGCCAAGGTAGACACAATGAGCAGTTCTTC
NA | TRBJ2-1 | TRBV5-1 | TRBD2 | CASSLTSAPPPYNEQFF | TGCGCCAGCAGCTTGACTAGCGCGCCGCCTCCTTACAATGAGCAGTTCTTC
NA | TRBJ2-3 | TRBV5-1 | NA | CASSLGGTDTQYF | TGCGCCAGCAGCTTGGGCGGCACAGATACGCAGTATTTT
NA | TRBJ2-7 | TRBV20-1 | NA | CSAPPWTEQYF | TGCAGTGCCCCCCCCTGGACCGAGCAGTACTTC
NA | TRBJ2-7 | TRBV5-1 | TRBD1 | CASSWDRGGSGEQYF | TGCGCCAGCAGCTGGGACAGGGGAGGATCGGGCGAGCAGTACTTC
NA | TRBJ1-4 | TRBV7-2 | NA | CASSPRTSSWEKLFF | TGTGCCAGCAGCCCCAGGACCTCTTCTTGGGAAAAACTGTTTTTT
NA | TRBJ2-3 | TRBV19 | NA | CASSPSTVPDTQYF | TGTGCCAGTAGTCCCTCCACCGTCCCAGATACGCAGTATTTT
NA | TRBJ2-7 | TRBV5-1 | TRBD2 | CASRPAGLAAYEQYF | TGCGCCAGCCGCCCTGCCGGACTAGCGGCCTACGAGCAGTACTTC
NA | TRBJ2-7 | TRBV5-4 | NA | CASSLAGQSTSYEQYF | TGTGCCAGCAGCTTGGCCGGCCAGTCAACCTCCTACGAGCAGTACTTC
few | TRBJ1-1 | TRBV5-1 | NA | CASSFTGDTEAFF | TGCGCCAGCAGCTTTACGGGAGACACTGAAGCTTTCTTT
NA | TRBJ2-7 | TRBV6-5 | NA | CASRTSLGVYEQYF | TGTGCCAGCAGGACGTCACTGGGAGTTTACGAGCAGTACTTC
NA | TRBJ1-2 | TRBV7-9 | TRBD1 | CASGTVYGYTF | TGTGCCAGCGGGACAGTCTATGGCTACACCTTC
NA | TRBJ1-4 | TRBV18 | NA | CASSPSLTDEKLFF | TGTGCCAGCTCACCATCGCTGACCGATGAAAAACTGTTTTTT
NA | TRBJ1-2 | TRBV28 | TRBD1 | CASSLFRDRDQGYGYTF | TGTGCCAGCAGTTTGTTCCGGGACAGGGATCAAGGCTATGGCTACACCTTC
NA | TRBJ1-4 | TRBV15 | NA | CATSRDRASVNEKLFF | TGTGCCACCAGCAGAGATAGGGCTTCGGTAAATGAAAAACTGTTTTTT
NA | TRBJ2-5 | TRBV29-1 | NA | CSVEEIRPKETQYF | TGCAGCGTTGAAGAGATTCGTCCGAAAGAGACCCAGTACTTC
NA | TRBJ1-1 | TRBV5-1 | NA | CASSPRSWTEAFF | TGCGCCAGCAGCCCTAGAAGTTGGACTGAAGCTTTCTTT
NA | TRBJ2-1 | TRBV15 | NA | CATSRDWSSYNEQFF | TGTGCCACCAGCAGAGACTGGAGCTCCTACAATGAGCAGTTCTTC
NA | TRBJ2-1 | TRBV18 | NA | CASSRSSAERYNEQFF | TGTGCCAGCTCCCGAAGCTCCGCAGAAAGATACAATGAGCAGTTCTTC
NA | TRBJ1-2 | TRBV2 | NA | CASSPRVDYGYTF | TGTGCCAGCAGTCCGAGGGTGGACTATGGCTACACCTTC
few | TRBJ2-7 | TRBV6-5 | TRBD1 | CASSYSGTGTYEQYF | TGTGCCAGCAGTTACTCTGGGACAGGGACCTACGAGCAGTACTTC
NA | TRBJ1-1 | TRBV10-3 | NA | CAISEGQLNTEAFF | TGTGCCATCAGTGAGGGACAGCTAAACACTGAAGCTTTCTTT
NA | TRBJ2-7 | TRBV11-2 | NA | CASSGGRYEQYF | TGTGCCAGCAGCGGTGGGCGGTACGAGCAGTACTTC
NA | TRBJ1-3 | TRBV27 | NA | CASSFLWGNTIYF | TGTGCCAGCAGTTTCCTGTGGGGAAACACCATATATTTT
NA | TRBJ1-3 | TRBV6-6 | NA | CASRTYGGSSGNTIYF | TGTGCCAGCAGGACTTACGGGGGTTCGAGTGGAAACACCATATATTTT
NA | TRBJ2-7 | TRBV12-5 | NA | CASGLGYEQYF | TGTGCTAGTGGTTTGGGGTACGAGCAGTACTTC
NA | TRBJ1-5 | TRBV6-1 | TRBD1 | CASSGGQGHQPQHF | TGTGCCAGCAGTGGGGGACAGGGCCATCAGCCCCAGCATTTT
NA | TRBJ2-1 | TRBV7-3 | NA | CASSLGPQPNEQFF | TGTGCCAGCAGCTTGGGACCTCAACCTAATGAGCAGTTCTTC
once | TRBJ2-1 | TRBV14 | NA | CASRGRAFDEQFF | TGTGCCAGCAGAGGAAGGGCGTTCGATGAGCAGTTCTTC
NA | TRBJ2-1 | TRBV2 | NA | CASSSSWNEQFF | TGTGCCAGCAGCTCCTCGTGGAATGAGCAGTTCTTC